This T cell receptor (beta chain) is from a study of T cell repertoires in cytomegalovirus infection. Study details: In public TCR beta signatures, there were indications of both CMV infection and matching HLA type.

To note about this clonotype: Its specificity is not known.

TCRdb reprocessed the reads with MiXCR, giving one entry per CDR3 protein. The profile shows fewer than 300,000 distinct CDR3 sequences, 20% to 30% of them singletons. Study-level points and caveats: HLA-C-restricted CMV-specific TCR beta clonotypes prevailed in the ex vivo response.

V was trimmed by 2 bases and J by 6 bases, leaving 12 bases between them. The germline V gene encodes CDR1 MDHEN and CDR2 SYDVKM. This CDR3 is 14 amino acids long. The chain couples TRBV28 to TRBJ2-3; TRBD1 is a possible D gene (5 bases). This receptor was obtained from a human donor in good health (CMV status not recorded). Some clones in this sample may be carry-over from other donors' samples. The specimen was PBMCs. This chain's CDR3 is CASSLQGIPDTQYF. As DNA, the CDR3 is TGTGCCAGCAGTTTACAGGGAATTCCGGATACGCAGTATTTT. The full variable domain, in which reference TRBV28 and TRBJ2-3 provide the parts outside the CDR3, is DVKVTQSSRYLVKRTGEKVFLECVQDMDHENMFWYRQDPGLGLRLIYFSYDVKMKEKGDIPEGYSVSREKKERFSLILESASTNQTSMYLCASSLQGIPDTQYFGPGTRLTVL.